Described below is a single T cell receptor (beta chain) sequence and its context. In the authors' methods: Amplification with reference gene primers provided the estimates of nucleated cell counts. Data came from immunoSEQ multiplex PCR; TCRdb stores just in-frame clones and leaves some out. V and J calls and clone size are copied from that table; D and trimming were computed from the DNA. The sample lists roughly 80,000 clones; 65% to 85% were seen once. These data are taken from a study of blood T cell repertoires in COVID-19. Study summary: Collection of acute and convalescent COVID-19 samples took place in the United States, Italy and Spain. T cells, B-cell-depleted T cells, or PBMCs provided the cDNA or gDNA that served as material.

Germline V lookup: CDR1 MNHNY, CDR2 SVGAGI (reference sequence). Trimming took 2 bases from V and 2 from J, leaving 10 bases between them. The CDR3 runs to 14 residues. Sample: peripheral blood. V is TRBV6-6 and J is TRBJ2-7; D remains unclear. The receptor's source is a man aged 60 to 69 with active or convalescent COVID-19. The CDR3 reads CASSYPSAAYEQYF. DNA of the CDR3: TGTGCCAGCAGTTACCCCTCGGCGGCCTACGAGCAGTACTTC.